This T cell receptor beta chain was found in a study of blood T cell repertoires in COVID-19. The wider study: Acute and convalescent COVID-19 specimens originated in the United States, Italy and Spain. Sample material is recorded as cDNA or gDNA derived from T cells, B-cell-depleted T cells, or PBMCs.

The CDR3 is 14 residues long. V lost 6 bases and J 7 bases, leaving 16 bases between the germline ends. Germline V lookup: CDR1 MNHEY, CDR2 SMNVEV (reference sequence). Authors' data handling: Estimation of nucleated cell counts was performed using reference gene primer amplification. The data were produced by immunoSEQ multiplex PCR, yet TCRdb's version contains in-frame clones alone and is incomplete. V and J calls and clone size follow that table, whereas D and trimming were derived from the DNA. In the table there are tens of thousands of clones, around 85% of which are singletons. J is TRBJ1-5 and V is TRBV27; D perhaps matches TRBD1 (5 bases). The TCR comes from a man aged 50 or older with active COVID-19. Specimen: peripheral blood. CDR3 nucleotide sequence: TGTGCCAGCAGCCGACCGGGACTTGGGCAGCCCCAGCATTTT. Encoded protein: CASSRPGLGQPQHF.